Below are 18 T cell receptor beta chains sequenced from a single sample in a study of radiotherapy plus CTLA-4 blockade in lung cancer. The data were produced by immunoSEQ multiplex PCR, yet TCRdb's version contains in-frame clones alone and is incomplete. The sample has about 120,000 clones; just under 80% are singletons. Sequenced here: peripheral blood, sampled from a patient treated with radiotherapy plus ipilimumab. These receptors were obtained from a human donor with non-small cell lung cancer who had a partial response to radiotherapy plus ipilimumab.

The chain joins TRBV11-2 to TRBJ2-7; 10 bases line up with TRBD2. The CDR3 has 19 residues. With 5 bases clipped from V and 3 bases from J, the junction kept 19 bases outside the gene matches. Per germline, CDR1 SGHAT and CDR2 FQNNGV. The CDR3 DNA reads as TGTGCCAGCAGCACCAAGGTATCGTCCCGGACTAGCGGAATCTACGAGCAGTACTTC. Translation gives CASSTKVSSRTSGIYEQYF.

This chain joins TRBV29-1 and TRBJ2-5; D possibly corresponds to TRBD1 (6 bases). CDR3 length: 12 residues. Per germline, CDR1 SQVTM and CDR2 ANQGSEA. The V gene lost 8 bases and the J gene lost 4 bases, with 14 bases spanning the gap. This CDR3 is CSSGGTPETQYF. The CDR3 DNA reads as TGCAGCTCAGGTGGGACACCAGAGACCCAGTACTTC.

There are a few counts of this clone. V gene TRBV6-8 combines with J gene TRBJ1-1; D is unresolved. This CDR3 contains 15 residues. Trimming left V 2 bases short and J 5 bases short, with 15 bases between. The germline gives CDR1 MNHGY, CDR2 SAAAGT. The DNA for the CDR3 is TGTGCCAGCAGTTACGTAGCCTCTCGTGGGACTGAAGCTTTCTTT. Encoded protein: CASSYVASRGTEAFF.

The genes are TRBV5-3 and TRBJ1-5; 9 nucleotides line up with TRBD1. TRBV5-3 is identified as an open reading frame with a role that is uncertain. The trim removed 3 bases at V and 2 bases at J, leaving 12 bases unmatched. The CDR3 spans 18 residues. DNA for the CDR3: TGTGCCAGAAGCTCGGGGGACAGGGAGGGGATCCGCAATCAGCCCCAGCATTTT. Amino acids: CARSSGDREGIRNQPQHF.

The chain links TRBV15 to TRBJ2-1, with TRBD2 matching over 8 bases. Germline V gene sequence: CDR1 LNHNV, CDR2 YYDKDF (reference sequence). The CDR3 is 15 amino acids. J lost 9 bases, V lost 0 bases, and 7 bases had no gene match. The CDR3: CATSRDPLAGTEQFF. The CDR3 DNA sequence: TGTGCCACCAGCAGAGATCCCCTAGCGGGCACTGAGCAGTTCTTC.

The chain combines TRBV6-1 with TRBJ2-1, with D maybe TRBD2 (6 bases). The CDR3 has 15 amino acids. Germline values: CDR1 MNHNS, CDR2 SASEGT. V gave up 5 bases and J gave up 4 bases, with 15 bases separating them. The CDR3 reads CASSTADYYYNEQFF. As DNA, the CDR3 is TGTGCCAGCAGTACAGCGGACTACTATTACAATGAGCAGTTCTTC.

J is TRBJ1-5 and V is TRBV6-1; D is unresolved. V lost 3 bases, J lost 1 base, and 7 bases lay in between. Germline values: CDR1 MNHNS, CDR2 SASEGT. CDR3 length equals 14 residues. The CDR3 nucleotides read TGTGCCAGCAGTGAGTTTGGCAGCAATCAGCCCCAGCATTTT. Amino acids: CASSEFGSNQPQHF.

The chain combines TRBV7-9 with TRBJ1-4; D gene uncertain. The CDR3 runs to 15 residues. V shed 1 base and J shed 8 bases, with 14 bases lying between them. The germline gives CDR1 SEHNR, CDR2 FQNEAQ (reference sequence). This CDR3 is CASSLDGPPREKLFF. The CDR3 DNA is TGTGCCAGCAGCTTAGATGGCCCACCGCGGGAAAAACTGTTTTTT.

This clone appeared once. The rearrangement links TRBV30 to TRBJ2-1; 8 positions agree with TRBD2. The CDR3 is 16 residues long. Germline CDR1 GTSNPN, CDR2 SVGIG (reference sequence). The trim removed 0 bases at V and 0 bases at J, leaving 4 bases unmatched. The CDR3 nucleotides are TGTGCCTGGAGTGTTAGCGGGATAAACTCCTACAATGAGCAGTTCTTC. Encoded protein: CAWSVSGINSYNEQFF.

V usage is TRBV18 and J usage is TRBJ1-1; D gene uncertain. CDR1 KGHSH and CDR2 LQKENI come from the germline V gene. This CDR3 contains 13 residues. With 2 bases removed from V and 3 bases from J, the gap between germline ends came to 7 bases. The CDR3 nucleotides are TGTGCCAGCTCACCAGCTCAGGACACTGAAGCTTTCTTT. Protein sequence: CASSPAQDTEAFF.

This clone was seen a handful of times. The chain links TRBV4-1 to TRBJ2-3; 15 nucleotides align to TRBD2. J gave up 3 bases and V 2 bases, and 3 bases lay outside the gene matches. Looked up from germline, CDR1 is MGHRA and CDR2 is YSYEKL. This CDR3 contains 17 residues. The CDR3 coding sequence is TGCGCCAGCAGCCAATTCGGACTAGCGGGAGGGACAGATACGCAGTATTTT. This translates into CASSQFGLAGGTDTQYF.

V usage is TRBV29-1 and J usage is TRBJ2-1; 11 nucleotides line up with TRBD2. Germline CDR1 is SQVTM and CDR2 is ANQGSEA. Trimming removed 0 bases from V and 7 bases from J; junction bases left unmatched: 8. The CDR3 sequence is 16 residues long. CDR3 nucleotide sequence: TGCAGCGTTGAAGATCGGCTAGCGGGAGGTTTGAATGAGCAGTTCTTC. Translating it yields CSVEDRLAGGLNEQFF.

The chain uses TRBV7-2 and TRBJ1-2, with 8 bases lining up with TRBD1. Germline CDR1 reads SGHTA; CDR2 reads FQGNSA. The CDR3 length is 15 residues. V shed 4 bases, J shed 8 bases, and the junction held 12 bases outside the gene matches. The DNA of the CDR3 is TGTGCCAGCAGCTCCCGGACAGGGTCGAATAGCGGCTACACCTTC. Its translation is CASSSRTGSNSGYTF.

The chain is built from TRBV7-9 and TRBJ2-7, with 9 bases aligning to TRBD2. The CDR3 has 15 amino acids. The V gene end was trimmed by 1 base and the J gene end by 3 bases; junction bases not matched to a gene: 4. The germline V gene has CDR1 SEHNR and CDR2 FQNEAQ (reference sequence). In nucleotides, the CDR3 is TGTGCCAGCAGCTTAGGTGCGGGAGGGAACTACGAGCAGTACTTC. Translated, it gives CASSLGAGGNYEQYF.

This chain uses TRBV11-2 with TRBJ2-6; 7 bases agree with TRBD1. The CDR3 consists of 15 residues. The germline CDR1 and CDR2 sequences are SGHAT and FQNNGV. Trimming removed 5 bases from V and 0 bases from J; junction bases left unmatched: 1. The CDR3 sequence is CASSRDSSGANVLTF. The CDR3 DNA sequence: TGTGCCAGCAGCAGGGACAGCTCTGGGGCCAACGTCCTGACTTTC.

This chain connects TRBV6-1 to TRBJ2-7, with 7 bases that match TRBD2. Germline CDR1 is MNHNS and CDR2 is SASEGT. J lost 2 bases, V lost 5 bases, and 6 bases had no gene match. The CDR3 consists of 14 residues. Here the CDR3 DNA reads TGTGCCAGCAGTAGAGCGGGATCGGCCTACGAGCAGTACGTC. Translating gives CASSRAGSAYEQYV.

V gene TRBV5-1 combines with J gene TRBJ1-1; D is perhaps TRBD1 (5 bases). V was trimmed by 4 bases and J by 1 base, leaving 8 bases between them. CDR3 length equals 13 residues. Germline V gives CDR1 SGHRS, CDR2 YFSETQ. CDR3 DNA: TGCGCCAGCAGCCCCACAGGGAACACTGAAGCTTTCTTT. Protein: CASSPTGNTEAFF.

V is TRBV28 and J is TRBJ2-5, with 8 bases lining up with TRBD1. Germline lookup yields CDR1 MDHEN and CDR2 SYDVKM. CDR3 length: 15 amino acids. V was pared by 5 bases and J by 5 bases, with 10 bases of the junction left unmatched. The CDR3 DNA sequence: TGTGCCAGCAGTCCGGGACAGGCGGCCGAGGAGACCCAGTACTTC. Its protein product is CASSPGQAAEETQYF.